This TCR beta chain was captured in a study of blood T cell repertoires in COVID-19. About the study: Sites in the United States, Italy and Spain provided acute and convalescent COVID-19 samples. In each case, the material was cDNA or gDNA derived from T cells, B-cell-depleted T cells, or PBMCs.

Seattle cases were enrolled at active infection and followed longitudinally. In the study's own analysis: Amplification with reference gene primers provided the estimates of nucleated cell counts. Using immunoSEQ multiplex PCR, the repertoire was profiled, and TCRdb retains in-frame clones only, with some absent. V, J and clone size were drawn from that table, and D and trimming were deduced from the DNA. The sample holds a few hundred thousand clones, roughly nine tenths seen once. Trimming took 5 bases from V and 7 from J; bases not matched to a gene: 8. Germline V lookup: CDR1 SQVTM, CDR2 ANQGSEA. There are 14 residues in the CDR3.

Sequenced: peripheral blood. The TCR comes from a woman under 40 with COVID-19, enrolled during active disease. The V gene is TRBV29-1, the J gene TRBJ1-6; 7 bases match TRBD1. CDR3 protein: CSVPGDSQNSPLHF. CDR3 in DNA: TGCAGCGTTCCGGGGGACAGCCAGAATTCACCCCTCCACTTT.